A single sample is the source of the 19 T cell receptor beta chains below, sequenced in a study of T cells in Graves' hyperthyroidism and ophthalmopathy. What was amplified from RNA transcripts were TCR beta CDR3 regions. TCR CDR3 underwent first-round RT-PCR with the HTBI primer set. From the multiplex PCR reads, TCRdb called clonotypes with MiXCR, one entry per CDR3 protein. The sample has about 420,000 distinct CDR3 sequences, around 15% seen once. Material: blood. The source is a woman aged 18-29 years with Graves' hyperthyroidism.

The V call is TRBV11-2, the J call TRBJ2-3; a possible D gene is TRBD1 (5 bases). The ends were cut back, 1 base at V and 4 bases at J, with 9 bases in the middle. From germline, CDR1 is SGHAT and CDR2 FQNNGV. The CDR3 runs to 14 residues. Written as DNA, the CDR3 is TGTGCCAGCAGCTTAGCTCAGGGATCAGATACGCAGTATTTT. It specifies CASSLAQGSDTQYF.

This clonotype was picked up many times. The chain joins TRBV24-1 to TRBJ2-3, with D perhaps TRBD2 (7 bases). The CDR3 is 15 amino acids. CDR1 is KGHDR, CDR2 SFDVKD, per germline. V was trimmed by 5 bases and J by 1 base, leaving 12 bases between them. DNA of the CDR3: TGTGCCACCAGTGGCGGGGGCGGCGGCACAGATACGCAGTATTTT. Translating it yields CATSGGGGGTDTQYF.

At least ten counts were recorded for this clonotype. The CDR3 nucleotides are TGCAGTGCCCCCCGTGGACAGGGCGGACAGCCCCAGCATTTT. Protein: CSAPRGQGGQPQHF. V gene TRBV20-1 combines with J gene TRBJ1-5; 8 bases align to TRBD1. The germline gives CDR1 DFQATT, CDR2 SNEGSKA (reference sequence). The CDR3 extends over 14 amino acids. The V gene end was trimmed by 6 bases and the J gene end by 7 bases; junction bases not matched to a gene: 11.

This clonotype was observed at least ten times. The V call is TRBV20-1, the J call TRBJ2-7; 10 bases align to TRBD1. The V gene end was trimmed by 6 bases and the J gene end by 2 bases; junction bases not matched to a gene: 7. CDR3 size: 14 residues. CDR1 is DFQATT and CDR2 is SNEGSKA in the germline V gene (reference sequence). Here the CDR3 DNA reads TGCAGTGCAGCTCCCGGGACAGGGGCCTACGAGCAGTACTTC. Its protein is CSAAPGTGAYEQYF.

V and J are TRBV2 and TRBJ2-7; tentative D call: TRBD1 (6 bases). The CDR3 length is 13 residues. Germline assignment: CDR1 SNHLY and CDR2 FYNNEI. V lost 5 bases to trimming and J lost 7 bases, with 15 bases between them. The CDR3 sequence: CASSTGGGWEQYF. CDR3 bases: TGTGCCAGCAGTACAGGTGGGGGCTGGGAGCAGTACTTC.

Ten or more counts support this clonotype. The chain couples TRBV5-6 to TRBJ2-4, with 9 bases aligning to TRBD2. Germline V gene lookup returns CDR1 SGHDT and CDR2 YYEEEE. J lost 1 base, V lost 5 bases, and 7 bases had no gene match. The CDR3 contains 16 residues. CDR3 nucleotide sequence: TGTGCCAGCAGTTTTAGCGGGAGTTTCGCCAAAAACATTCAGTACTTC. Translated, it gives CASSFSGSFAKNIQYF.

This clonotype was picked up a small number of times. V is TRBV24-1 and J is TRBJ2-1, with 7 bases that match TRBD2. CDR1 and CDR2 from the germline V gene are KGHDR and SFDVKD. This CDR3 spans 14 amino acids. V lost 7 bases to trimming and J lost 6 bases; unmatched junction nucleotides: 8. This CDR3 reads CATRGLVGSNEQFF. In DNA form, the CDR3 reads TGTGCCACCAGAGGACTAGTGGGTTCCAATGAGCAGTTCTTC.

This clonotype has only a few counts. The gene calls are TRBV7-2 and TRBJ1-4; D gene ambiguous. Trimming shortened V by 1 base and J by 5 bases, and 14 bases separated the two germline ends. Germline V gene data show CDR1 as SGHTA and CDR2 as FQGNSA. CDR3 length equals 16 residues. CDR3 nucleotide sequence: TGTGCCAGCAGCTTAGACTTTTGGGCAGGAAATGAAAAACTGTTTTTT. Translated, it gives CASSLDFWAGNEKLFF.

This clonotype was picked up a small number of times. V and J are TRBV9 and TRBJ2-1, with D possibly being TRBD1 (6 bases). The V gene lost 0 bases and the J gene lost 7 bases, with 8 bases spanning the gap. The CDR3 totals 13 residues. Per the germline V gene, CDR1 is SGDLS and CDR2 is YYNGEE. CDR3 in amino acids: CASSVGDRNEQFF. The CDR3 DNA sequence: TGTGCCAGCAGCGTAGGTGACAGGAATGAGCAGTTCTTC.

This clonotype was counted ten times or more. The DNA of the CDR3 is TGCAGTGCTAGAGGGGGGCATGGCAATCAGCCCCAGCATTTT. Amino acid sequence: CSARGGHGNQPQHF. The rearrangement uses TRBV20-1 and TRBJ1-5, with D possibly matching TRBD1 (6 bases). Between the trimmed V and J ends, which lost 1 base and 2 bases, there was a span of 9 bases. CDR3 length: 14 residues. Germline V gives CDR1 DFQATT, CDR2 SNEGSKA (reference sequence).

This clonotype appeared many times. The chain is built from TRBV20-1 and TRBJ2-1, with D possibly matching TRBD2 (6 bases). CDR1 and CDR2 (germline): DFQATT, SNEGSKA (reference sequence). This CDR3 comprises 12 residues. With 0 bases removed from V and 9 bases from J, the gap between germline ends came to 9 bases. CDR3 nucleotides: TGCAGTGCTAGAGATCGCGGGATTGAGCAGTTCTTC. Amino acids: CSARDRGIEQFF.

This clonotype showed up many times. The chain has TRBV5-1 and TRBJ2-1; 9 nucleotides agree with TRBD2. The length of the CDR3 is 16 residues. The junction had 6 bases not matched to a gene; V was cut back by 2 bases and J by 3 bases. Germline-derived CDR1 and CDR2 are SGHRS and YFSETQ. CDR3 sequence reads: CASSFRERGDYNEQFF. The CDR3 DNA follows: TGCGCCAGCAGCTTTCGGGAGCGGGGGGACTACAATGAGCAGTTCTTC.

This clonotype has a count of ten or more. The chain uses TRBV6-1 and TRBJ2-4; weak D call: TRBD1 (5 bases). V was clipped by 6 bases and J by 14 bases, with 14 bases between them. Germline V gene lookup returns CDR1 MNHNS and CDR2 SASEGT. The CDR3 consists of 11 residues. This chain's CDR3 is CASRRKGKEYF. Written as DNA, the CDR3 is TGTGCCAGCAGGAGAAAGGGGAAAGAGTACTTC.

The CDR3 region is CASRTDRGSYNEQFF. The CDR3 bases are TGCGCCAGTAGAACGGACAGGGGCTCCTACAATGAGCAGTTCTTC. This rearrangement joins TRBV5-1 to TRBJ2-1; 9 nucleotides agree with TRBD1. Trimming removed 8 bases from V and 0 bases from J; junction bases left unmatched: 6. This CDR3 is built from 15 residues. The germline V gene encodes CDR1 SGHRS and CDR2 YFSETQ.

This clonotype has just a few counts. The chain employs TRBV10-3 and TRBJ1-2; D gene unclear. This CDR3 has 12 amino acids. V was pared by 3 bases and J by 3 bases, with 5 bases between. Germline V gene sequence: CDR1 ENHRY, CDR2 SYGVKD. This CDR3 reads CAISDVDYGYTF. The CDR3 region has the DNA TGTGCCATCAGTGATGTGGACTATGGCTACACCTTC.

The rearrangement uses TRBV2 and TRBJ2-2; maybe TRBD1 (6 bases). V gave up 8 bases and J gave up 3 bases, with 7 bases separating them. The CDR3 consists of 12 residues. Germline V CDR1 and CDR2: SNHLY, FYNNEI. The CDR3 bases are TGTGCCAGCGACAGGTACACCGGGGAGCTGTTTTTT. The encoded protein is CASDRYTGELFF.

As to this clonotype: This clone may be a read error of a much larger clone one base away. The chain employs TRBV30 and TRBJ1-1; D perhaps matches TRBD1 (6 bases). Germline V gene lookup returns CDR1 GTSNPN and CDR2 SVGIG (reference sequence). Between the trimmed V and J ends, which lost 3 bases and 2 bases, there was a span of 10 bases. The length of the CDR3 is 13 residues. The CDR3 coding sequence is TGTGCCTGGAGGGAGACAGGAAACACTGAAGCTTTCTTT. This gives the protein CAWRETGNTEAFF.

This clonotype came up many times. The chain is built from TRBV6-1 and TRBJ1-2; D gene ambiguous. This CDR3 is 14 amino acids long. Germline lookup yields CDR1 MNHNS and CDR2 SASEGT. Trimming took 5 bases from V and 3 from J, leaving 13 bases between them. CDR3 nucleotide sequence: TGTGCCAGCAGTCCAAGACAAGTGGACTATGGCTACACCTTC. This gives the protein CASSPRQVDYGYTF.

This clonotype has at least ten counts. The J gene is TRBJ2-7, the V gene TRBV20-1; D not resolved. Looked up from germline, CDR1 is DFQATT and CDR2 is SNEGSKA (reference sequence). The CDR3 totals 11 residues. Trimming shortened V by 0 bases and J by 3 bases, and 3 bases separated the two germline ends. DNA of the CDR3: TGCAGTGCTAGAGAAAGCTACGAGCAGTACTTC. This encodes CSARESYEQYF.